The 12 T cell receptor beta chains below come from one sample, sequenced in a study of vaccination effects on CD4 cells after COVID-19. These receptors' antigens are unknown. Sequencing in the ViraFEST assay came after antigen-specific CD4+ T cells had been expanded with viral peptide pools, which were used to stimulate PBMC. Isolating CD4+ T cells followed 9 to 11 days of culture. Nucleocapsid antibodies stayed negative before and after vaccination, showing no earlier SARS-CoV-2 infection. Generated by immunoSEQ multiplex PCR, the TCRdb table keeps only in-frame clones and is missing some. Found here are under 30,000 clones, 73% of them singletons; the top ten hold roughly 20%. The specimen was CD4+ T cells from PBMCs cultured with HCoV-NL63 spike peptides, collected before COVID-19 vaccination. The origin of the receptors is a human donor who received a COVID-19 vaccine.

This rearrangement joins TRBV7-2 to TRBJ2-1; either TRBD1 or TRBD2 may supply D (5 bases each). This CDR3 contains 11 residues. CDR1 is SGHTA and CDR2 is FQGNSA in the germline V gene. Trimming cost V 5 bases and J 9 bases, with 8 bases left between them. The CDR3 nucleotides read TGTGCCAGCAGCGAGGGGCTTGAGCAGTTCTTC. It is translated as CASSEGLEQFF.

The chain recombines TRBV9 with TRBJ1-5; a possible D gene is TRBD1 (6 bases). Germline V CDR1 and CDR2: SGDLS, YYNGEE. The CDR3 consists of 14 residues. Deletions cut 4 bases from V and 5 bases from J, with 13 bases between. CDR3 sequence reads: CASSPQGTHQPQHF. DNA of the CDR3: TGTGCCAGCAGCCCACAAGGGACACATCAGCCCCAGCATTTT.

The rearrangement joins TRBV7-2 to TRBJ2-3; a weak D match, TRBD2 (6 bases). The germline V and J ends were trimmed by 5 bases and 7 bases, with 13 bases remaining between them. The CDR3 contains 13 residues. In germline, CDR1 is SGHTA, CDR2 FQGNSA. The CDR3 is CASSHPGGNTQYF. The CDR3 bases are TGTGCCAGCAGCCACCCTGGAGGGAATACGCAGTATTTT.

The chain joins TRBV11-2 to TRBJ2-5; no firm D call. Deletions cut 5 bases from V and 4 bases from J, with 17 bases between. Looked up from germline, CDR1 is SGHAT and CDR2 is FQNNGV. CDR3 length: 15 residues. CDR3 bases: TGTGCCAGCAGCGCCCTACCTGCGGTTCGAGAGACCCAGTACTTC. It translates to CASSALPAVRETQYF.

This clone has a handful of counts. The rearrangement links TRBV28 to TRBJ1-1, with D possibly being TRBD1 (5 bases). CDR1 is MDHEN, CDR2 SYDVKM, per germline. V lost 6 bases, J lost 4 bases, and 21 bases lay in between. The CDR3 has 16 amino acids. The CDR3 DNA follows: TGTGCCAGCAGATCACGTTACGGGGGTGGGGCCACTGAAGCTTTCTTT. Its protein product is CASRSRYGGGATEAFF.

This clone was counted a few times. The genes are TRBV5-1 and TRBJ1-6; D is undetermined. The V gene's germline CDR1 is SGHRS and CDR2 YFSETQ. V lost 0 bases and J 7 bases, leaving 14 bases between the germline ends. The CDR3 runs to 16 residues. As DNA, the CDR3 is TGCGCCAGCAGCTTGGGGGTTAGGACGGAAAATTCACCCCTCCACTTT. This sequence encodes CASSLGVRTENSPLHF.

The genes are TRBV18 and TRBJ2-2; possibly TRBD1 for D (6 bases). V lost 2 bases to trimming and J lost 5 bases, with 21 bases between them. The V gene's germline CDR1 is KGHSH and CDR2 LQKENI. The CDR3 runs 18 residues. CDR3 nucleotides: TGTGCCAGCTCACCATCCTCTCGCAAGGGGGATTGGACCGGGGAGCTGTTTTTT. This codes for CASSPSSRKGDWTGELFF.

This clone has a handful of counts. The chain carries TRBV29-1 and TRBJ1-1; TRBD1 aligns across 8 bases. Trimming at V came to 8 bases and at J to 4 bases, leaving 6 bases not matched to a gene. Looked up from germline, CDR1 is SQVTM and CDR2 is ANQGSEA. The CDR3 consists of 12 residues. The CDR3 spells CSSGQGGTEAFF. The CDR3 DNA follows: TGCAGCTCTGGACAGGGTGGCACTGAAGCTTTCTTT.

V gene TRBV7-6 combines with J gene TRBJ2-2; 9 bases are shared with TRBD1. After removal of 5 bases from V and 3 bases from J, the junction contained 4 bases not matched to a gene. The CDR3 extends over 15 amino acids. Germline V gene lookup returns CDR1 SGHVS and CDR2 FNYEAQ. The CDR3 bases are TGTGCCAGCAGCCCGGGACAGGGCGACACCGGGGAGCTGTTTTTT. Its translation: CASSPGQGDTGELFF.

The chain carries TRBV7-2 and TRBJ2-2, with TRBD2 identical over 13 bases. Germline V gives CDR1 SGHTA, CDR2 FQGNSA. The CDR3 runs to 16 residues. Germline trimming cut 5 bases from V and 5 bases from J; bases unmatched to any gene: 5. In DNA form, the CDR3 reads TGTGCCAGCAGCCCTGGACTAGCGGGAGTTACCGGGGAGCTGTTTTTT. It encodes CASSPGLAGVTGELFF.

This clone has a handful of counts. The J gene is TRBJ2-2, the V gene TRBV18; TRBD1 or TRBD2 may be the D gene (5 bases each). Trimming pared 3 bases from V and 0 bases from J, leaving 14 bases between. The germline V gene encodes CDR1 KGHSH and CDR2 LQKENI. The CDR3 runs 17 residues. The CDR3 protein is CASSPAIWGPNTGELFF. In nucleotides, the CDR3 is TGTGCCAGCTCACCGGCCATCTGGGGACCGAACACCGGGGAGCTGTTTTTT.

The chain combines TRBV5-6 with TRBJ2-5; TRBD1 might be the D (7 bases). Trimming left V 0 bases short and J 1 base short, with 13 bases between. This CDR3 has 16 residues. Germline values: CDR1 SGHDT, CDR2 YYEEEE. DNA for the CDR3: TGTGCCAGCAGCTTGGGTGGAGGGACAGTCCAAGAGACCCAGTACTTC. It yields the protein CASSLGGGTVQETQYF.